These 18 T cell receptor beta chains were all obtained from the same sample, sequenced in a study of T-cell reconstitution after alpha-beta-depleted transplantation in children. This sample's TCRbeta library carried unique molecular identifier barcodes. Each CDR3 protein gets one entry after TCRdb re-called the PCR reads with MiXCR. Found here are some 460,000 distinct CDR3 sequences, about 16% of them singletons; the top ten hold approximately 28%. Sequencing was performed on PBMCs, mostly from graft donor cells, taken 360 days after TCRalphabeta/CD19-depleted stem cell transplant. These receptors came from a boy younger than two who had a stem cell transplant for Wiskott-Aldrich syndrome, so the T cells may come from the graft donor.

This clonotype was counted at least ten times. The chain uses TRBV11-3 and TRBJ2-6; 12 positions agree with TRBD2. CDR1 and CDR2 from the germline V gene are SGHNT and YENEEA. The CDR3 has 18 residues. V lost 3 bases and J lost 3; bases outside the gene matches: 6. The CDR3 reads CASSFSSGRAGGANVLTF. CDR3 sequence (DNA): TGTGCCAGCAGCTTTTCTAGCGGGAGGGCCGGTGGGGCCAACGTCCTGACTTTC.

The chain links TRBV4-2 to TRBJ2-1; D call uncertain. The CDR3 contains 13 residues. CDR1 and CDR2 from the germline V gene are LGHNA and YNFKEQ. Trimming left V 4 bases short and J 5 bases short, with 9 bases between. CDR3: CASSPLTNNEQFF. CDR3 nucleotides: TGTGCCAGCAGCCCTCTTACGAACAATGAGCAGTTCTTC.

This rearrangement joins TRBV10-3 to TRBJ2-5; the match to TRBD2 covers 10 bases. V was pared by 4 bases and J by 5 bases, with 7 bases of the junction left unmatched. The CDR3 extends over 15 amino acids. Germline V gene lookup returns CDR1 ENHRY and CDR2 SYGVKD. DNA for the CDR3: TGTGCCATCAGTGCTTCCGGGACTAGCGCCGAGACCCAGTACTTC. Residues: CAISASGTSAETQYF.

Worth noting for this clonotype: Germline is not matched at one junction end, which may reflect a read error. The DNA for the CDR3 is TGTGCCAGCAGTGAAAGCTTCTCGTCGATCTTC. This encodes CASSESFSSIF. This sequence joins TRBV2 and TRBJ2-1; no firm D call. CDR3 length equals 11 residues. The germline V gene encodes CDR1 SNHLY and CDR2 FYNNEI. The whole variable domain, remainder taken from reference TRBV2 and TRBJ2-1, is EPEVTQTPSHQVTQMGQEVILRCVPISNHLYFYWYRQILGQKVEFLVSFYNNEISEKSEIFDDQFSVERPDGSNFTLKIRSTKLEDSAMYFCASSESFSSIFGPGTRLTVL.

In its sample, this clonotype was seen a few times. V and J are TRBV10-3 and TRBJ2-6, with 13 bases identical to TRBD2. Looked up from germline, CDR1 is ENHRY and CDR2 is SYGVKD. V lost 4 bases to trimming and J lost 5 bases; unmatched junction nucleotides: 11. The CDR3 covers 19 residues. The CDR3 sequence is CAISGFPGLAGVRANVLTF. DNA of the CDR3: TGTGCCATCAGTGGTTTCCCCGGACTAGCGGGAGTTAGGGCCAACGTCCTGACTTTC.

This clonotype was found many times. This sequence joins TRBV7-2 and TRBJ2-1; D remains unclear. The germline V gene has CDR1 SGHTA and CDR2 FQGNSA. V lost 4 bases to trimming and J lost 4 bases, with 14 bases between them. The CDR3 is 15 residues long. In nucleotides, the CDR3 is TGTGCCAGCAGCTGGGGTTTCGGTGAATACAATGAGCAGTTCTTC. Its protein product is CASSWGFGEYNEQFF. The full variable domain, with the rest looked up from reference TRBV7-2 and TRBJ2-1, is GAGVSQSPSNKVTEKGKDVELRCDPISGHTALYWYRQSLGQGLEFLIYFQGNSAPDKSGLPSDRFSAERTGGSVSTLTIQRTQQEDSAVYLCASSWGFGEYNEQFFGPGTRLTVL.

This chain joins TRBV7-2 and TRBJ2-7; 13 positions match TRBD2. Losses at the gene ends were 6 bases for V and 2 bases for J; bases not matched to a gene: 10. Germline CDR1 reads SGHTA; CDR2 reads FQGNSA. The CDR3 extends over 17 amino acids. The CDR3 DNA sequence: TGTGCCAGCAGATTGACCCCAACTAGCGGGAGGGCCTACGAGCAGTACTTC. It translates to CASRLTPTSGRAYEQYF.

This clonotype has a handful of counts. This chain connects TRBV4-3 to TRBJ2-6; maybe TRBD2 (6 bases). CDR3 length equals 18 residues. The V and J ends lost 4 bases and 0 bases respectively, with 16 bases between them. Germline-derived CDR1 and CDR2 are LGHNA and YSLEER. DNA for the CDR3: TGCGCCAGCAGCCGGACTATAATTGGGTCCTCTGGGGCCAACGTCCTGACTTTC. It encodes CASSRTIIGSSGANVLTF.

This clonotype showed up just once. V usage is TRBV11-2 and J usage is TRBJ2-1; D is unresolved. V lost 1 base and J 4 bases, leaving 14 bases between the germline ends. The length of the CDR3 is 16 residues. Germline CDR1 reads SGHAT; CDR2 reads FQNNGV. CDR3 coding DNA: TGTGCCAGCAGCTTAGTTTCTAGAGGAATATACAATGAGCAGTTCTTC. It specifies CASSLVSRGIYNEQFF.

The chain uses TRBV11-3 and TRBJ2-2; TRBD2 matches 9 bases. The CDR3 is 16 residues long. From germline, CDR1 is SGHNT and CDR2 YENEEA. J gave up 5 bases and V 0 bases, and 4 bases lay outside the gene matches. DNA for the CDR3: TGTGCCAGCAGCTTAGACGCAAGCGGGAGGACCGGGGAGCTGTTTTTT. Translated: CASSLDASGRTGELFF.

This clonotype has just a few counts. The chain employs TRBV24-1 and TRBJ2-5; maybe TRBD1 (6 bases). V was shortened by 3 bases and J by 1 base, with 17 bases between the two germline ends. The CDR3 is 17 residues long. The V gene's germline CDR1 is KGHDR and CDR2 SFDVKD. DNA of the CDR3: TGTGCCACCAGTGATCCGAACCTGGGACACATCCAAGAGACCCAGTACTTC. Residues: CATSDPNLGHIQETQYF.

This clonotype showed up just a few times. The chain uses TRBV29-1 and TRBJ2-5; either TRBD1 or TRBD2 may fit D (5 bases each). The V gene's germline CDR1 is SQVTM and CDR2 ANQGSEA. V was cut by 4 bases and J by 2 bases, with 11 bases left in between. This CDR3 spans 13 amino acids. The CDR3 DNA sequence: TGCAGCGTTGCGGGGCAGGCTCAAGAGACCCAGTACTTC. It is translated as CSVAGQAQETQYF.

The table lists this clonotype with a few counts. The CDR3 DNA sequence: TGCGCCAGCAGCCAAGTACCTTCCGGCGGGAGGGCGTACGAGCAGTACTTC. Protein product: CASSQVPSGGRAYEQYF. The chain couples TRBV4-3 to TRBJ2-7, with TRBD2 matching over 9 bases. Germline trimming cut 1 base from V and 4 bases from J; bases unmatched to any gene: 11. In germline, CDR1 is LGHNA, CDR2 YSLEER. The CDR3 is 17 residues long.

This clonotype was counted a few times. The chain is built from TRBV20-1 and TRBJ2-1, with TRBD2 identical over 8 bases. CDR3 length: 15 residues. Germline lookup yields CDR1 DFQATT and CDR2 SNEGSKA (reference sequence). The junction had 9 bases not matched to a gene; V was cut back by 5 bases and J by 3 bases. CDR3 sequence: CSAFRAGAFYNEQFF. The CDR3 region has the DNA TGCAGTGCTTTCCGAGCGGGGGCCTTCTACAATGAGCAGTTCTTC.

The chain has TRBV20-1 and TRBJ2-4; D is ambiguous. Germline CDR1 and CDR2: DFQATT and SNEGSKA (reference sequence). V lost 6 bases, J lost 0 bases, and 12 bases lay in between. The CDR3 runs to 14 residues. The CDR3 DNA sequence: TGCAGTGCATACCCGAGGCTAGCCAAAAACATTCAGTACTTC. This gives the protein CSAYPRLAKNIQYF.

This clonotype was detected only a few times. The rearrangement links TRBV2 to TRBJ2-5, with a tentative D call TRBD1 (6 bases). Germline V gene lookup returns CDR1 SNHLY and CDR2 FYNNEI. Trimming stripped 5 bases from V and 5 bases from J, with 15 bases between. The CDR3 runs 14 residues. In DNA form, the CDR3 reads TGTGCCAGCAGTATGAACAGGGTCGGGGAGACCCAGTACTTC. Its translation is CASSMNRVGETQYF.

The chain has TRBV6-5 and TRBJ1-2, with a possible D match to TRBD1 (5 bases). Germline V gives CDR1 MNHEY, CDR2 SVGAGI. CDR3 size: 17 residues. Trimming shortened V by 0 bases and J by 0 bases, and 14 bases separated the two germline ends. CDR3 DNA sequence: TGTGCCAGCAGTTACTCGAGAAGGGGCAGCCCTAACTATGGCTACACCTTC. It yields the protein CASSYSRRGSPNYGYTF.

The CDR3 nucleotides read TGCAGTGCTAGAGATCGGGCAGGCCTGGCCTACGAGCAGTACTTC. Translating it yields CSARDRAGLAYEQYF. This chain joins TRBV20-1 and TRBJ2-7; D unresolved. The V gene's germline CDR1 is DFQATT and CDR2 SNEGSKA (reference sequence). Between the trimmed V and J ends, which lost 0 bases and 2 bases, there was a span of 14 bases. The CDR3 sequence is 15 residues long.